One and the same sample provided the 27 T cell receptor beta chains below, sequenced in a study. The sorted Tregs were CD4+CD25+CD127-/low cells. Using its own MiXCR run on the 5' RACE reads, TCRdb lists one record per CDR3 protein. Among approximately 58,000 distinct CDR3 sequences listed, approximately 26% were seen once. Sequences were obtained from tumor-infiltrating Tregs sorted from the breast tumor. The source of these receptors is a female donor with breast cancer.

The V call is TRBV5-1, the J call TRBJ2-3, with D maybe TRBD2 (6 bases). V lost 0 bases and J 2 bases, leaving 13 bases between the germline ends. CDR1 is SGHRS and CDR2 is YFSETQ in the germline V gene. The CDR3 spans 16 residues. CDR3 DNA sequence: TGCGCCAGCAGCTTGGGACTAGTTACTTCCACAGATACGCAGTATTTT. This gives the protein CASSLGLVTSTDTQYF.

This chain links TRBV5-1 with TRBJ2-3; D not certain. This CDR3 is 15 amino acids long. The V end lost 4 bases, the J end lost 0 bases, and 12 bases lay between the germline ends. The germline V gene encodes CDR1 SGHRS and CDR2 YFSETQ. The CDR3 is CASSRGGASTDTQYF. CDR3 bases: TGCGCCAGCAGCCGAGGTGGAGCTAGCACAGATACGCAGTATTTT.

This clonotype has a handful of counts. A much larger clone lies a single base off, so this may be a read error. The V call is TRBV6-6, the J call TRBJ1-4; D is undetermined. This CDR3 comprises 13 residues. CDR1 is MNHNY, CDR2 SVGAGI, per germline (reference sequence). V lost 5 bases, J lost 8 bases, and 12 bases lay in between. The CDR3, as DNA: TGTGCCAGCAGTCACGATCCTGGGGAAAAACTGTTTTTT. Protein product: CASSHDPGEKLFF.

CDR3 nucleotide sequence: TGCGCCAGCAGCTTGAGGACTAGCGGCTACAATGAGCAGTTCTTC. Protein: CASSLRTSGYNEQFF. The chain couples TRBV5-1 to TRBJ2-1; 10 bases agree with TRBD2. V dropped 1 base and J dropped 3; count of bases not matched to a gene: 1. This CDR3 contains 15 residues. Germline CDR1 SGHRS, CDR2 YFSETQ.

The chain recombines TRBV5-1 with TRBJ1-6; D is uncertain. Per the germline V gene, CDR1 is SGHRS and CDR2 is YFSETQ. The ends were cut back, 4 bases at V and 9 bases at J, with 11 bases in the middle. The CDR3 is made up of 13 amino acids. CDR3: CASSDVPSSPLHF. The CDR3 DNA reads TGCGCCAGCAGCGACGTGCCATCTTCACCCCTCCACTTT.

This clonotype has only a few counts. This chain uses TRBV6-6 with TRBJ1-3, with unresolved D. V lost 6 bases, J lost 1 base, and 7 bases lay in between. CDR1 MNHNY and CDR2 SVGAGI come from the germline V gene (reference sequence). The CDR3 is made up of 13 amino acids. The CDR3 loop is CASSLVSGNTIYF. In DNA form, the CDR3 reads TGTGCCAGCAGCCTTGTTTCTGGAAACACCATATATTTT.

Worth noting for this clonotype: Relative to the germline gene, one junction end is altered; a read error may explain this. V is TRBV5-6 and J is TRBJ2-7, with D hard to call. Germline-derived CDR1 and CDR2 are SGHDT and YYEEEE. The CDR3 runs 13 residues. CDR3: CASSLGRPYVQYF. CDR3 in DNA: TGTGCCAGCAGCTTGGGTAGACCCTACGTGCAGTACTTC.

On this clonotype: Just one base apart from a much larger clone, this may be a read error. The chain links TRBV30 to TRBJ1-1; a possible D gene is TRBD1 (5 bases). This CDR3 is built from 14 residues. Germline V CDR1 and CDR2: GTSNPN, SVGIG (reference sequence). Here the CDR3 DNA reads TGTGCCTGGAGTGTAAGGGGTCTGAAGACTGGAGCTTTCTTT. Amino acid sequence: CAWSVRGLKTGAFF.

This rearrangement joins TRBV4-3 to TRBJ2-3, with a weak D call TRBD1 (6 bases). The CDR3 has 15 amino acids. Per the germline V gene, CDR1 is LGHNA and CDR2 is YSLEER. V lost 3 bases and J 1 base, leaving 11 bases between the germline ends. CDR3 sequence: CASSQGASGTDTQYF. The DNA of the CDR3 is TGCGCCAGCAGCCAGGGGGCTTCTGGCACAGATACGCAGTATTTT.

This clonotype came up many times. The chain joins TRBV4-2 to TRBJ1-4; unclear D gene. V was trimmed by 7 bases and J by 8 bases, leaving 17 bases between them. Germline V lookup: CDR1 LGHNA, CDR2 YNFKEQ. The CDR3 has 14 residues. The CDR3 DNA reads as TGTGCCAGCACTCCCGGGTTTGAAGTGGAAAAACTGTTTTTT. This encodes CASTPGFEVEKLFF.

In its sample, this clonotype was seen once. One base away lies a much larger clone, so this may be a sequencing read error. The chain joins TRBV29-1 to TRBJ2-5, with 9 bases that match TRBD1. Germline loops: CDR1 SQVTM, CDR2 ANQGSEA. With 7 bases clipped from V and 5 bases from J, the junction kept 14 bases outside the gene matches. This CDR3 comprises 15 residues. The CDR3 coding sequence is TGCAGCGCTGAGCGCCGGGACAGGGTTTACGAGACCCAGTACTTC. Translating it yields CSAERRDRVYETQYF.

This chain uses TRBV4-2 with TRBJ2-5; TRBD2 agrees at 7 bases. From germline, CDR1 is LGHNA and CDR2 YNFKEQ. The CDR3 consists of 16 residues. J gave up 6 bases and V 0 bases, and 10 bases lay outside the gene matches. The CDR3 coding sequence is TGTGCCAGCAGCCAAGATCGGGGCGGGAGCGGTAAGACCCAGTACTTC. Residues: CASSQDRGGSGKTQYF.

The J gene is TRBJ2-7, the V gene TRBV6-5, with 7 nucleotides matching TRBD2. This CDR3 has 13 amino acids. The ends lost 5 bases at V and 8 bases at J; junction bases unmatched: 9. The germline gives CDR1 MNHEY, CDR2 SVGAGI. DNA of the CDR3: TGTGCCAGCAGTCGTGGACTAGTTTACAAGCAGTACTTC. Translating gives CASSRGLVYKQYF.

This clonotype was seen at least ten times. This rearrangement joins TRBV6-5 to TRBJ1-2; D gene ambiguous. Germline V gene data show CDR1 as MNHEY and CDR2 as SVGAGI. Trimming shortened V by 2 bases and J by 8 bases, and 12 bases separated the two germline ends. There are 13 residues in the CDR3. The CDR3: CASSYDYMSGYTF. As DNA, the CDR3 is TGTGCCAGCAGTTACGACTACATGTCGGGCTACACCTTC.

The CDR3: CASSGRRGGDTQYF. The DNA for the CDR3 is TGTGCCAGCAGCGGGCGACGGGGGGGTGATACGCAGTATTTT. This chain uses TRBV4-2 with TRBJ2-3, with TRBD2 matching 8 bases. Trimming took 5 bases from V and 6 from J; bases not matched to a gene: 7. CDR1 and CDR2 from the germline V gene are LGHNA and YNFKEQ. There are 14 residues in the CDR3.

Concerning this clonotype: The junction and the germline gene differ at one end; a read error may be behind it. The genes are TRBV6-2 or TRBV6-3 and TRBJ2-1; 9 bases are shared with TRBD2. Germline V gives CDR1 MNHEY, CDR2 SVGEGT. CDR3 length: 15 amino acids. The CDR3 loop is CASSYSSLAGNEQSF. CDR3 in DNA: TGTGCCAGCAGTTACTCGAGTCTAGCGGGGAATGAGCAGTCCTTC.

As regards this clonotype: A much larger clone lies a single base off, so this may be a read error. The chain carries TRBV6-1 and TRBJ2-7; perhaps D is TRBD1 or TRBD2 (5 bases each). Per germline, CDR1 MNHNS and CDR2 SASEGT. This CDR3 contains 12 residues. The CDR3 spells CVSSEVGVEQYF. CDR3 DNA: TGTGTCAGCAGTGAAGTGGGGGTCGAGCAGTACTTC.

This chain uses TRBV7-9 with TRBJ2-3; the match to TRBD2 covers 16 bases. V dropped 4 bases and J dropped 8; count of bases not matched to a gene: 6. This CDR3 comprises 16 residues. The germline V gene has CDR1 SEHNR and CDR2 FQNEAQ (reference sequence). The CDR3 sequence: CASSSGTSGGAGTQYF. The CDR3 nucleotides are TGTGCCAGCAGCTCCGGGACTAGCGGGGGGGCCGGTACGCAGTATTTT.

This clonotype has only a few counts. The rearrangement joins TRBV6-1 to TRBJ1-5; D not resolved. The CDR3 extends over 14 amino acids. V lost 6 bases to trimming and J lost 2 bases, with 11 bases between them. Germline CDR1 is MNHNS and CDR2 is SASEGT. This chain's CDR3 is CASSLESGNQPQHF. The DNA of the CDR3 is TGTGCCAGCAGCTTAGAGTCTGGCAATCAGCCCCAGCATTTT.

Only a few counts were recorded for this clonotype. This chain joins TRBV11-2 and TRBJ2-3; no firm D call. Trimming took 1 base from V and 2 from J, leaving 10 bases between them. The CDR3 sequence is 15 residues long. Germline CDR1 SGHAT, CDR2 FQNNGV. The CDR3 DNA follows: TGTGCCAGCAGCTTAGCCGCACGCTACACAGATACGCAGTATTTT. Translation: CASSLAARYTDTQYF.

V is TRBV6-1 and J is TRBJ2-4; the match to TRBD2 covers 8 bases. The V gene's germline CDR1 is MNHNS and CDR2 SASEGT. V was clipped by 6 bases and J by 9 bases; unmatched bases: 4. The CDR3 spans 12 residues. This CDR3 is CASSGTRVIQYF. The DNA for the CDR3 is TGTGCCAGCAGCGGGACTAGAGTCATTCAGTACTTC.

This chain joins TRBV5-6 and TRBJ2-3; possibly TRBD2 for D (6 bases). The V end lost 4 bases, the J end lost 3 bases, and 21 bases lay between the germline ends. Germline-derived CDR1 and CDR2 are SGHDT and YYEEEE. The CDR3 totals 17 residues. CDR3 amino acids: CASSALGLGTGTDTQYF. For the CDR3, the DNA is TGTGCCAGCAGCGCACTTGGGTTGGGGACTGGGACAGATACGCAGTATTTT.

The gene calls are TRBV6-1 and TRBJ2-5; 9 positions agree with TRBD1. Germline trimming cut 1 base from V and 3 bases from J; bases unmatched to any gene: 3. The CDR3 loop spans 15 amino acids. CDR1 and CDR2 from the germline V gene are MNHNS and SASEGT. The CDR3 DNA reads as TGTGCCAGCAGTGAAGGGGGACAGGGAAAAGAGACCCAGTACTTC. Protein: CASSEGGQGKETQYF.

In its sample, this clonotype was seen once. The chain has TRBV6-1 and TRBJ2-5; 10 positions match TRBD1. CDR3 size: 14 residues. Germline V gene sequence: CDR1 MNHNS, CDR2 SASEGT. After removal of 9 bases from V and 5 bases from J, the junction contained 9 bases not matched to a gene. CDR3 sequence reads: CASKTTGGKETQYF. The CDR3 DNA reads TGTGCCAGTAAGACGACAGGGGGCAAGGAGACCCAGTACTTC.

The rearrangement uses TRBV14 and TRBJ1-1; possibly TRBD1 for D (5 bases). Germline lookup yields CDR1 SGHDN and CDR2 FVKESK. Trimming removed 4 bases from V and 1 base from J, with 13 bases in between. The CDR3 totals 15 residues. The CDR3 spells CASSPRGAPNTEAFF. The CDR3 DNA reads as TGTGCCAGCAGCCCGCGAGGGGCCCCGAACACTGAAGCTTTCTTT. Looking up the rest from reference TRBV14 and TRBJ1-1 gives the full variable domain: EAGVTQFPSHSVIEKGQTVTLRCDPISGHDNLYWYRRVMGKEIKFLLHFVKESKQDESGMPNNRFLAERTGGTYSTLKVQPAELEDSGVYFCASSPRGAPNTEAFFGQGTRLTVV.

Many counts were recorded for this clonotype. The chain combines TRBV28 with TRBJ2-7, with a weak D call TRBD1 (6 bases). This CDR3 contains 14 residues. In germline, CDR1 is MDHEN, CDR2 SYDVKM. The V gene lost 6 bases and the J gene lost 5 bases, with 17 bases spanning the gap. CDR3 sequence: CASSLQGFSDEQYF. CDR3 DNA: TGTGCCAGCAGCCTACAGGGTTTTAGCGACGAGCAGTACTTC.

The rearrangement links TRBV6-1 to TRBJ2-5, with D maybe TRBD1 (6 bases). The germline V gene encodes CDR1 MNHNS and CDR2 SASEGT. V lost 7 bases to trimming and J lost 4 bases, with 25 bases between them. This CDR3 has 17 residues. In nucleotides, the CDR3 is TGTGCCAGCACCCCCCAGGGGAATGTTGGGGGTGTAGAGACCCAGTACTTC. It specifies CASTPQGNVGGVETQYF.